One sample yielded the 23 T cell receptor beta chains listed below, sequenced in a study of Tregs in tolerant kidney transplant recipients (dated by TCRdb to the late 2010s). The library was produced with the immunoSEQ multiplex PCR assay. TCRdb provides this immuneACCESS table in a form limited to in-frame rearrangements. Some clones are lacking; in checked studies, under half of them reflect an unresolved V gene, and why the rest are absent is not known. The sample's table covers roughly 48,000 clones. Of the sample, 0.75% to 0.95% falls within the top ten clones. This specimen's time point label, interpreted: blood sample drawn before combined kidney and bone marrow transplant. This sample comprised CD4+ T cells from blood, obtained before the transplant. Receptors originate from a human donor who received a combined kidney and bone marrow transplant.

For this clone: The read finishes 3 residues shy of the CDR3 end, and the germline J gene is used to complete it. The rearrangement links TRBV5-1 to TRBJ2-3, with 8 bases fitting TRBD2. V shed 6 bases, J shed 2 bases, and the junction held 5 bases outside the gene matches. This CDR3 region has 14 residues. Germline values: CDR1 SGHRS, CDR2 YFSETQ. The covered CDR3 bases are TGCGCCAGCACCGCGGGGGGTGCCACAGATACG. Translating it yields CASTAGGATDT. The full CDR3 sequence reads CASTAGGATDTQYF. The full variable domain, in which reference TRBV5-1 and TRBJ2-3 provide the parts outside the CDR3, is KAGVTQTPRYLIKTRGQQVTLSCSPISGHRSVSWYQQTPGQGLQFLFEYFSETQRNKGNFPGRFSGRQFSNSRSEMNVSTLELGDSALYLCASTAGGATDTQYFGPGTRLTVL.

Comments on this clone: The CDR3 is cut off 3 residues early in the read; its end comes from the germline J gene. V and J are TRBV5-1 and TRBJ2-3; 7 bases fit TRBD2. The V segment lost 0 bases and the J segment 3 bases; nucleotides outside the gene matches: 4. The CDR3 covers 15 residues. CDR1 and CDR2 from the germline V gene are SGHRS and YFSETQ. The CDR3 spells CASSLEGSGTDTQYF. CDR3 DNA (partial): TGCGCCAGCAGCTTGGAAGGTAGCGGGACAGATACG.

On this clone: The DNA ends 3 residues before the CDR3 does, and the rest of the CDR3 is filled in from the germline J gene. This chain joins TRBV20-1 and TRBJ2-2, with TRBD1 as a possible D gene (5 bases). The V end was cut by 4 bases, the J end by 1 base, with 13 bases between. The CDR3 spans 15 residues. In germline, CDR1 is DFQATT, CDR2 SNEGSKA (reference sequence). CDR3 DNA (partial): TGCAGTGCTATGCTACGCAGGGTGAACACCGGGGAG. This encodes CSAMLRRVNTGE. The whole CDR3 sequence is CSAMLRRVNTGELFF.

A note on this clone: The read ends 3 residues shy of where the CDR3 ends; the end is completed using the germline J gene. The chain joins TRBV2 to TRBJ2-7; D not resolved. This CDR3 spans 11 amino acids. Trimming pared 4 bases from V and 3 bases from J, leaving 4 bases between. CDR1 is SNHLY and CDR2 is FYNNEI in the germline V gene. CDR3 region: CASSVNYEQYF. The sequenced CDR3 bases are TGTGCCAGCAGTGTTAACTACGAG.

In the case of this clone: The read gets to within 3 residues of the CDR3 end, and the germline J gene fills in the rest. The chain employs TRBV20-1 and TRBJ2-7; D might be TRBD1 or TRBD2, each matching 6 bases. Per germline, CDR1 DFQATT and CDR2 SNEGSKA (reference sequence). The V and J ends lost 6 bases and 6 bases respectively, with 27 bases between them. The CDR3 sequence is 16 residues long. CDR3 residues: CSAESPRGTRVAEQYF. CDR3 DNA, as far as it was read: TGCAGTGCCGAGTCCCCCCGCGGGACAAGGGTAGCCGAG.

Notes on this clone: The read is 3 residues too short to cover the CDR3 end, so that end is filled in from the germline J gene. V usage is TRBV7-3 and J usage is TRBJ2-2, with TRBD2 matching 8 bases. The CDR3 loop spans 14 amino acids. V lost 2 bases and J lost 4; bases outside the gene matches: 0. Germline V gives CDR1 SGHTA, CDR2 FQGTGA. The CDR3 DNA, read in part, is TGTGCCAGCAGCTTAGCGGGAGGCACCGGGGAG. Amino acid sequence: CASSLAGGTGE. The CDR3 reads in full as CASSLAGGTGELFF.

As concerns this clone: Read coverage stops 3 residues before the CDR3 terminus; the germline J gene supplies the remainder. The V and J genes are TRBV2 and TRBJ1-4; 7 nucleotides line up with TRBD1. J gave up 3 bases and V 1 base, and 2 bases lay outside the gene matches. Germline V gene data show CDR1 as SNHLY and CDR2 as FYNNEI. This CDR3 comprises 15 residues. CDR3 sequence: CASSEEGQPNEKLFF. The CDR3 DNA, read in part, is TGTGCCAGCAGTGAAGAGGGACAGCCTAATGAAAAA. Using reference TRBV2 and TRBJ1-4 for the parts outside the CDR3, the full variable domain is EPEVTQTPSHQVTQMGQEVILRCVPISNHLYFYWYRQILGQKVEFLVSFYNNEISEKSEIFDDQFSVERPDGSNFTLKIRSTKLEDSAMYFCASSEEGQPNEKLFFGSGTQLSVL.

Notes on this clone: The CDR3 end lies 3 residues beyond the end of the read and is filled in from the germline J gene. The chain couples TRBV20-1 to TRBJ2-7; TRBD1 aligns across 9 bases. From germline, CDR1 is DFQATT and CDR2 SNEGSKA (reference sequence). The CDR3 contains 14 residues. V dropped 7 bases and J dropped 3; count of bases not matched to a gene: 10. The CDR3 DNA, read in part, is TGCAGTGTTAGGGGACAGGGTTGGGTCTACGAG. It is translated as CSVRGQGWVYE. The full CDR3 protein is CSVRGQGWVYEQYF.

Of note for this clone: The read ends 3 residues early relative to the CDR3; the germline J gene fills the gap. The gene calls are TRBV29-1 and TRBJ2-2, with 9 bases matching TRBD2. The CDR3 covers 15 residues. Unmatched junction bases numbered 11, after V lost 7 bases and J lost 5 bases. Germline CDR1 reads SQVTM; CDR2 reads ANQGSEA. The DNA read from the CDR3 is TGCAGCGGGGGGCCGCGACTAGCGGATACCGGGGAG. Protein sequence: CSGGPRLADTGE. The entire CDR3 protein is CSGGPRLADTGELFF.

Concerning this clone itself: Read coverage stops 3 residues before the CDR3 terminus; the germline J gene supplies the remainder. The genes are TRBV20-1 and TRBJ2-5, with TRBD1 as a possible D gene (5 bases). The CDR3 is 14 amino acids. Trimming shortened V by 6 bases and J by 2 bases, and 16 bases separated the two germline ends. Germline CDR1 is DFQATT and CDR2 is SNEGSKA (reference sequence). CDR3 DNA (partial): TGCAGTGCCATCTGGCCCAAGGGGCAAGAGACC. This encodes CSAIWPKGQET. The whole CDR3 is CSAIWPKGQETQYF.

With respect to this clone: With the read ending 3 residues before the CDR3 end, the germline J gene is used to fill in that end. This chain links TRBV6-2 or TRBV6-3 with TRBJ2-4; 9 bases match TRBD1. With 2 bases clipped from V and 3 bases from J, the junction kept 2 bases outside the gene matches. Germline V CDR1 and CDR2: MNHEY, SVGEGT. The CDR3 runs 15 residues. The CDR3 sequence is CASSYGTGNKNIQYF. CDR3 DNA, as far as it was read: TGTGCCAGCAGTTACGGGACAGGGAACAAAAACATT.

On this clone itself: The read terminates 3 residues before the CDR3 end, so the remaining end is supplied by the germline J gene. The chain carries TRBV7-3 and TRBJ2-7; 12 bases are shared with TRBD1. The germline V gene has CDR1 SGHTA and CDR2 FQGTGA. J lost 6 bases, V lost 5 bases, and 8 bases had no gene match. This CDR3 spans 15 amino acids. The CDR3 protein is CASSAGTGGVSEQYF. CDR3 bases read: TGTGCCAGCAGCGCCGGGACAGGGGGCGTTTCCGAG.

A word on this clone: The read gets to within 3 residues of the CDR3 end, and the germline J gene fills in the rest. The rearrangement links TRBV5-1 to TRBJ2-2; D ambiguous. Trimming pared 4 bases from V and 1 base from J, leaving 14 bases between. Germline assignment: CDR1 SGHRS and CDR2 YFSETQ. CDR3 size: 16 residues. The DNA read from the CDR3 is TGCGCCAGCAGCCTCGACTCGCCAATGAACACCGGGGAG. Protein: CASSLDSPMNTGE. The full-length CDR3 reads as CASSLDSPMNTGELFF.

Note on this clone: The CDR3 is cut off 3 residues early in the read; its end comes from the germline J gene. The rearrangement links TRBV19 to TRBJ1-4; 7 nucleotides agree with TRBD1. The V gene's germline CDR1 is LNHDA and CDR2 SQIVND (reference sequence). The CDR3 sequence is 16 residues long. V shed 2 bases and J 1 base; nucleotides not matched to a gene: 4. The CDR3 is CASSITGAVTNEKLFF. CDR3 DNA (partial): TGTGCCAGTAGTATAACAGGGGCTGTAACTAATGAAAAA. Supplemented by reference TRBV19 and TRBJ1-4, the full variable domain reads DGGITQSPKYLFRKEGQNVTLSCEQNLNHDAMYWYRQDPGQGLRLIYYSQIVNDFQKGDIAEGYSVSREKKESFPLTVTSAQKNPTAFYLCASSITGAVTNEKLFFGSGTQLSVL.

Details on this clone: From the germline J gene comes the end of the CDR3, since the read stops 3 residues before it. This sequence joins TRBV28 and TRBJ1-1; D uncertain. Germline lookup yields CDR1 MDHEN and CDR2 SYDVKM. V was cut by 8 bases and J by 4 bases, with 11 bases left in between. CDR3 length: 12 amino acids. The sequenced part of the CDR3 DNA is TGTGCCAGCCTACAGTACGGCACTGAA. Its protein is CASLQYGTE. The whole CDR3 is CASLQYGTEAFF.

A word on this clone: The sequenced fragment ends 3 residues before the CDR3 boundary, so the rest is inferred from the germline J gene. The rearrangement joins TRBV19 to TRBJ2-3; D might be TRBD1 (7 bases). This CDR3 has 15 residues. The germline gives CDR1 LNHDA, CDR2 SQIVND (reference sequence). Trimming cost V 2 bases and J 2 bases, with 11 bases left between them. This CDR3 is CASSIQGGHTDTQYF. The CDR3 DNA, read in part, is TGTGCCAGTAGTATACAGGGGGGACACACAGATACG. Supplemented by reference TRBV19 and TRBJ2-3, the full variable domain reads DGGITQSPKYLFRKEGQNVTLSCEQNLNHDAMYWYRQDPGQGLRLIYYSQIVNDFQKGDIAEGYSVSREKKESFPLTVTSAQKNPTAFYLCASSIQGGHTDTQYFGPGTRLTVL.

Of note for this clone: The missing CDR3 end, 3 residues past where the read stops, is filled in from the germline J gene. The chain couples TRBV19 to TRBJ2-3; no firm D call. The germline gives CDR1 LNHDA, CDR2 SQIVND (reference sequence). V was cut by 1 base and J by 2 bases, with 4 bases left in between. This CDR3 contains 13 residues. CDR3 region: CASSIVATDTQYF. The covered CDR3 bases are TGTGCCAGTAGTATAGTGGCCACAGATACG. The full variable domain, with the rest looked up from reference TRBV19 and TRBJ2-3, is DGGITQSPKYLFRKEGQNVTLSCEQNLNHDAMYWYRQDPGQGLRLIYYSQIVNDFQKGDIAEGYSVSREKKESFPLTVTSAQKNPTAFYLCASSIVATDTQYFGPGTRLTVL.

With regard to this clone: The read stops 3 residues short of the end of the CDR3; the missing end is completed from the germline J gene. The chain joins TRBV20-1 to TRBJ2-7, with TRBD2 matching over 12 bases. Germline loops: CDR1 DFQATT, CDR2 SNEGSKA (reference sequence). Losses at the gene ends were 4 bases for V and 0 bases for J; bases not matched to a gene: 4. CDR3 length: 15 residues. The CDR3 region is CSAIPSGRVSYEQYF. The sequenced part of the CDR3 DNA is TGCAGTGCTATCCCTAGCGGGAGGGTCTCCTACGAG.

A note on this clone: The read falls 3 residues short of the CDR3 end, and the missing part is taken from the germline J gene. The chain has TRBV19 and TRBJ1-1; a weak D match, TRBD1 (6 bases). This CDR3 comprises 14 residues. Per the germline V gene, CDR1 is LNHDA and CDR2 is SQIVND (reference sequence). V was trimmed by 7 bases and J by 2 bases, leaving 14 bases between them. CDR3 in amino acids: CASTPGTRNTEAFF. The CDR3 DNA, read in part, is TGTGCCAGTACCCCGGGGACACGCAACACTGAA.

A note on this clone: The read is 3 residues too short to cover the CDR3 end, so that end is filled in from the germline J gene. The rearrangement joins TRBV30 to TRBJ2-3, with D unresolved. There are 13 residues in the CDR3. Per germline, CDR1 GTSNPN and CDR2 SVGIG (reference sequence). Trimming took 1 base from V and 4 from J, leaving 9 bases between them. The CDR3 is CAWSGWAADTQYF. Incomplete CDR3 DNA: TGTGCCTGGAGTGGATGGGCTGCAGATACG.

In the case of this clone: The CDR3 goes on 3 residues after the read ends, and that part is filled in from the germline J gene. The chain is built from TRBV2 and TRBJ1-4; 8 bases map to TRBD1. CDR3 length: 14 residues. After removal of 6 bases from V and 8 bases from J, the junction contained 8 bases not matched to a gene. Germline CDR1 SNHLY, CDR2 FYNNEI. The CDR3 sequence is CASSLDRGREKLFF. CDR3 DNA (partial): TGTGCCAGCAGCTTAGACAGGGGTCGGGAAAAA. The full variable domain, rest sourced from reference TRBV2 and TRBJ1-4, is EPEVTQTPSHQVTQMGQEVILRCVPISNHLYFYWYRQILGQKVEFLVSFYNNEISEKSEIFDDQFSVERPDGSNFTLKIRSTKLEDSAMYFCASSLDRGREKLFFGSGTQLSVL.

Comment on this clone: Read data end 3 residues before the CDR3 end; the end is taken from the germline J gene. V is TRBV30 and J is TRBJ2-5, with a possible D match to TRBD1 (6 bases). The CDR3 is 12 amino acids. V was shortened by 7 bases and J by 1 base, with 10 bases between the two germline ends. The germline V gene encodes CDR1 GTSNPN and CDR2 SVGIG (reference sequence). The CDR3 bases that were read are TGTGCCTTTGGACAGCTCCAAGAGACC. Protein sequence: CAFGQLQET. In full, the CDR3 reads CAFGQLQETQYF.

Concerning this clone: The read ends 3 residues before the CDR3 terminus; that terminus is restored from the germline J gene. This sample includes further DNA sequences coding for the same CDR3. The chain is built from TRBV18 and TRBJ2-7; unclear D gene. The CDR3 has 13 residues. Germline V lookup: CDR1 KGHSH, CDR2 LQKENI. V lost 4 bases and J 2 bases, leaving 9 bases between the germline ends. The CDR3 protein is CASSLPGAYEQYF. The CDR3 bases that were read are TGTGCCAGCTCACTCCCGGGTGCCTACGAG.